Listed below are T cell receptor beta chains from one sample, sequenced in a study of cytomegalovirus exposure and HLA in healthy donors. The data were produced by immunoSEQ multiplex PCR, yet TCRdb's version contains in-frame clones alone and is incomplete. The repertoire holds roughly 150,000 clones, with approximately 82% as singletons. Sequencing used PBMCs. Receptor source: a male donor in good health and CMV-seronegative. The CDR3 runs from the conserved cysteine through the conserved F or W. Fields, in order: D gene, CDR3 length, V gene, clone size, J gene, CDR3 DNA, CDR3 protein. A D gene is named only where the DNA matches it firmly. Size values are once, few and many counts, or a class for expanded clones, and some rows have none.

D gene: TRBD1; CDR3 length: 17; V gene: TRBV2; clone size: few; J gene: TRBJ2-5; CDR3 DNA: TGTGCCAGCATCCGGGACAGGGGGCGTTTGGGGCAAGAGACCCAGTACTTC; CDR3 protein: CASIRDRGRLGQETQYF
D gene: .; CDR3 length: 15; V gene: TRBV27; clone size: .; J gene: TRBJ1-4; CDR3 DNA: TGTGCCAGCAGGTTAGCCTCGGGGACTAATGAAAAACTGTTTTTT; CDR3 protein: CASRLASGTNEKLFF
D gene: TRBD2; CDR3 length: 15; V gene: TRBV6-5; clone size: .; J gene: TRBJ2-5; CDR3 DNA: TGTGCCAGCAGTTACTCAGCGGGAGGGCCAGAGACCCAGTACTTC; CDR3 protein: CASSYSAGGPETQYF
D gene: TRBD1; CDR3 length: 13; V gene: TRBV2; clone size: .; J gene: TRBJ2-4; CDR3 DNA: TGTGCCAGCACAGGACAGGAAAAAAACATTCAGTACTTC; CDR3 protein: CASTGQEKNIQYF
D gene: TRBD2; CDR3 length: 15; V gene: TRBV27; clone size: once; J gene: TRBJ2-7; CDR3 DNA: TGTGCCAGCAGACCCCCTAGCGGGGGGGCCGGAGAGCAGTACTTC; CDR3 protein: CASRPPSGGAGEQYF
D gene: .; CDR3 length: 14; V gene: TRBV19; clone size: .; J gene: TRBJ2-5; CDR3 DNA: TGTGCCAGTAGTGCACAGGGAAGGCAAGAGACCCAGTACTTC; CDR3 protein: CASSAQGRQETQYF
D gene: TRBD1; CDR3 length: 17; V gene: TRBV30; clone size: .; J gene: TRBJ1-4; CDR3 DNA: TGTGCCTGGAGTGTTCCGGGACAGGTCCCTAGATTAGAAAAACTGTTTTTT; CDR3 protein: CAWSVPGQVPRLEKLFF
D gene: .; CDR3 length: 17; V gene: TRBV4-3; clone size: .; J gene: TRBJ1-2; CDR3 DNA: TGCGCCAGCAGCCAAGGGGGAGGGGGGGCCGTGCGGTATGGCTACACCTTC; CDR3 protein: CASSQGGGGAVRYGYTF
D gene: TRBD2; CDR3 length: 15; V gene: TRBV4-1; clone size: .; J gene: TRBJ2-3; CDR3 DNA: TGCGCCAGCAGCACCCCCAGCGGGAGGACAGATACGCAGTATTTT; CDR3 protein: CASSTPSGRTDTQYF
D gene: TRBD1; CDR3 length: 13; V gene: TRBV19; clone size: .; J gene: TRBJ1-2; CDR3 DNA: TGTGCCAGTAGTCAGCCGGGACAGGGCGGCTACACCTTC; CDR3 protein: CASSQPGQGGYTF
D gene: .; CDR3 length: 21; V gene: TRBV9; clone size: .; J gene: TRBJ2-1; CDR3 DNA: TGTGCCAGCAGCGTAGATGTCCCAGCGGGTCGGTCCCATAGCTCCTACAATGAGCAGTTCTTC; CDR3 protein: CASSVDVPAGRSHSSYNEQFF
D gene: .; CDR3 length: 13; V gene: TRBV11-2; clone size: few; J gene: TRBJ2-5; CDR3 DNA: TGTGCCAGCAGCTTAGATGGCCTAGAGACCCAGTACTTC; CDR3 protein: CASSLDGLETQYF
D gene: .; CDR3 length: 14; V gene: TRBV5-1; clone size: .; J gene: TRBJ2-3; CDR3 DNA: TGCGCCAGCAGCTCGGGACTTATCACAGATACGCAGTATTTT; CDR3 protein: CASSSGLITDTQYF
D gene: TRBD2; CDR3 length: 14; V gene: TRBV7-3; clone size: .; J gene: TRBJ2-7; CDR3 DNA: TGTGCCAGCAGTCAAAGCGGGAGGGCCTACGAGCAGTACTTC; CDR3 protein: CASSQSGRAYEQYF
D gene: .; CDR3 length: 16; V gene: TRBV5-5; clone size: few; J gene: TRBJ2-3; CDR3 DNA: TGTGCCAGCAGCTTAGGACACAGCAGTAGCACAGATACGCAGTATTTT; CDR3 protein: CASSLGHSSSTDTQYF
D gene: TRBD1; CDR3 length: 13; V gene: TRBV9; clone size: .; J gene: TRBJ2-7; CDR3 DNA: TGTGCCAGCAGCGTAGACAGGGGGCAGGAGCAGTACTTC; CDR3 protein: CASSVDRGQEQYF
D gene: .; CDR3 length: 15; V gene: TRBV5-1; clone size: .; J gene: TRBJ2-5; CDR3 DNA: TGCGCCAGCAGCTTAAACGGGAACCGACAAGAGACCCAGTACTTC; CDR3 protein: CASSLNGNRQETQYF
D gene: .; CDR3 length: 12; V gene: TRBV6-1; clone size: .; J gene: TRBJ1-6; CDR3 DNA: TGTGCCAGCAGTGTCGGGAGCTCACCCCTCCACTTT; CDR3 protein: CASSVGSSPLHF
D gene: .; CDR3 length: 12; V gene: TRBV28; clone size: .; J gene: TRBJ1-1; CDR3 DNA: TGTGCCAGCCTGGACAGGAACACTGAAGCTTTCTTT; CDR3 protein: CASLDRNTEAFF
D gene: .; CDR3 length: 16; V gene: TRBV21-1; clone size: .; J gene: TRBJ1-6; CDR3 DNA: TGTGCCAGCAGCCTCCCCCACAGGGAACCTAATTCACCCCTCCACTTT; CDR3 protein: CASSLPHREPNSPLHF
D gene: .; CDR3 length: 14; V gene: TRBV5-6; clone size: .; J gene: TRBJ1-2; CDR3 DNA: TGTGCCAGCAGCTTAAGTCTGACAGCCTATGGCTACACCTTC; CDR3 protein: CASSLSLTAYGYTF
D gene: TRBD1; CDR3 length: 17; V gene: TRBV7-3; clone size: once; J gene: TRBJ1-5; CDR3 DNA: TGTGCCAGCAGCACAACCCCGGGGACAGATAGCAATCAGCCCCAGCATTTT; CDR3 protein: CASSTTPGTDSNQPQHF
D gene: .; CDR3 length: 16; V gene: TRBV29-1; clone size: .; J gene: TRBJ2-3; CDR3 DNA: TGCAGCGTTGAGGGGGGGGCTAGCGGTCCCTCAGATACGCAGTATTTT; CDR3 protein: CSVEGGASGPSDTQYF
D gene: .; CDR3 length: 16; V gene: TRBV9; clone size: .; J gene: TRBJ1-2; CDR3 DNA: TGTGCCAGCAGCGGGGGGGAGGACGGCTTTAACTATGGCTACACCTTC; CDR3 protein: CASSGGEDGFNYGYTF
D gene: TRBD2; CDR3 length: 14; V gene: TRBV7-9; clone size: .; J gene: TRBJ2-3; CDR3 DNA: TGTGCCAGCAGCTTAGTTAGCGGGGCAGATACGCAGTATTTT; CDR3 protein: CASSLVSGADTQYF
D gene: .; CDR3 length: 14; V gene: TRBV11-2; clone size: .; J gene: TRBJ2-1; CDR3 DNA: TGTGCCAGCAGCTTAGAAAGGGGAAGGGCGGAGCAGTTCTTC; CDR3 protein: CASSLERGRAEQFF
D gene: .; CDR3 length: 16; V gene: TRBV27; clone size: .; J gene: TRBJ2-7; CDR3 DNA: TGTGCCAGCAGACCCCTAACAGGGCCCGTTGTCTACGAGCAGTACTTC; CDR3 protein: CASRPLTGPVVYEQYF
D gene: TRBD2; CDR3 length: 17; V gene: TRBV6-1; clone size: .; J gene: TRBJ2-3; CDR3 DNA: TGTGCCAGCAGTGAAGCTCAGCTAGCGGCCTTGGGGGATACGCAGTATTTT; CDR3 protein: CASSEAQLAALGDTQYF